The 27 T cell receptor beta chains below come from one sample, sequenced in a study of T cell repertoires in cytomegalovirus infection. TCRdb used MiXCR to reprocess the reads, holding one entry per CDR3 protein. Of under 250,000 distinct CDR3 sequences in the sample, around 6.2% were seen once. The sample was PBMCs. The receptors were sampled from a human donor in good health (CMV status not recorded). Some clones in this sample may be carry-over from other donors' samples.

This clonotype showed up many times. This chain connects TRBV7-2 to TRBJ2-7, with 9 bases matching TRBD2. CDR3 length: 15 amino acids. CDR1 and CDR2 (germline): SGHTA, FQGNSA. Trimming removed 5 bases from V and 0 bases from J; junction bases left unmatched: 5. The CDR3 is CASSRLADSSYEQYF. The CDR3 DNA is TGTGCCAGCAGCCGACTAGCGGACAGCTCCTACGAGCAGTACTTC. The full variable domain, with the rest looked up from reference TRBV7-2 and TRBJ2-7, is GAGVSQSPSNKVTEKGKDVELRCDPISGHTALYWYRQSLGQGLEFLIYFQGNSAPDKSGLPSDRFSAERTGGSVSTLTIQRTQQEDSAVYLCASSRLADSSYEQYFGPGTRLTVT.

This clonotype was seen repeatedly, ten times or more. The chain links TRBV11-2 to TRBJ2-2; 9 bases match TRBD1. V lost 5 bases, J lost 3 bases, and 10 bases stayed unmatched. In germline, CDR1 is SGHAT, CDR2 FQNNGV. The CDR3 has 17 amino acids. CDR3 in DNA: TGTGCCAGCAGCCCCCAACGGACAGGGGAGGACACCGGGGAGCTGTTTTTT. Encoded protein: CASSPQRTGEDTGELFF.

V and J are TRBV28 and TRBJ2-6, with a weak D call TRBD1 (6 bases). The CDR3 has 15 residues. The V end was cut by 3 bases, the J end by 3 bases, with 9 bases between. The V gene's germline CDR1 is MDHEN and CDR2 SYDVKM. DNA for the CDR3: TGTGCCAGCAGTTTCAGGGGTGTTGGGGCCAACGTCCTGACTTTC. This translates into CASSFRGVGANVLTF.

This clonotype was counted ten times or more. The genes are TRBV29-1 and TRBJ2-3; weak D call: TRBD1 (5 bases). CDR1 is SQVTM and CDR2 is ANQGSEA in the germline V gene. The ends were cut back, 1 base at V and 4 bases at J, with 12 bases in the middle. The CDR3 loop spans 14 amino acids. The CDR3 protein is CSVEGRVSSDTQYF. CDR3 nucleotides: TGCAGCGTTGAAGGCAGGGTTAGTTCAGATACGCAGTATTTT.

This clonotype has at least ten counts. This chain links TRBV6-6 with TRBJ2-5; maybe TRBD2 (6 bases). The CDR3 has 13 amino acids. The ends were cut back, 5 bases at V and 4 bases at J, with 11 bases in the middle. The germline V gene has CDR1 MNHNY and CDR2 SVGAGI (reference sequence). The CDR3 protein is CASSLRLGETQYF. CDR3 in DNA: TGTGCCAGCAGTCTCCGACTAGGAGAGACCCAGTACTTC.

The chain has TRBV10-2 and TRBJ2-7, with no clear D. In germline, CDR1 is WSHSY, CDR2 SAAADI. CDR3 length equals 12 residues. V gave up 2 bases and J gave up 1 base, with 3 bases separating them. The CDR3 nucleotides are TGCGCCAGCAGTGAGACATCCTACGAGCAGTACTTC. Protein: CASSETSYEQYF.

This clonotype came up many times. The chain combines TRBV27 with TRBJ2-2; maybe TRBD2 (5 bases). Trimming shortened V by 3 bases and J by 4 bases, and 9 bases separated the two germline ends. Per germline, CDR1 MNHEY and CDR2 SMNVEV (reference sequence). The CDR3 has 14 residues. The CDR3 DNA is TGTGCCAGCAGTTTCGGACTCTTCACCGGGGAGCTGTTTTTT. It is translated as CASSFGLFTGELFF.

The sample holds many counts of this clonotype. This chain uses TRBV7-2 with TRBJ2-3; D gene unclear. The germline V gene encodes CDR1 SGHTA and CDR2 FQGNSA. The V end was cut by 1 base, the J end by 2 bases, with 10 bases between. The CDR3 contains 15 residues. This CDR3 is CASSLVSWDTDTQYF. The CDR3 DNA reads TGTGCCAGCAGCTTAGTCTCCTGGGACACAGATACGCAGTATTTT.

This rearrangement joins TRBV3-1 to TRBJ2-1; 10 bases align to TRBD2. Germline trimming cut 5 bases from V and 4 bases from J; bases unmatched to any gene: 5. The CDR3 extends over 15 amino acids. Germline assignment: CDR1 LGHDT and CDR2 YNNKEL (reference sequence). As DNA, the CDR3 is TGTGCCAGCAGCGACTCGACTAGCGGGTACAATGAGCAGTTCTTC. It specifies CASSDSTSGYNEQFF.

In its sample, this clonotype was seen many times. The chain links TRBV7-2 to TRBJ2-2; the D is unclear. CDR1 and CDR2 (germline): SGHTA, FQGNSA. Trimming cost V 2 bases and J 15 bases, with 19 bases left between them. This CDR3 region has 14 residues. CDR3 residues: CASSLRTDGARVFF. The CDR3 region has the DNA TGTGCCAGCAGCTTAAGAACCGACGGAGCTCGGGTGTTTTTT.

This clonotype showed up many times. The CDR3 bases are TGTGCCAGCAGCCATGGAACCCTTGACAGTCCTTCAGGGACTTATAATTCACCCCTCCACTTT. This gives the protein CASSHGTLDSPSGTYNSPLHF. The chain combines TRBV7-2 with TRBJ1-6; the D gene is possibly TRBD1 (5 bases). The CDR3 length is 21 residues. From germline, CDR1 is SGHTA and CDR2 FQGNSA. Trimming stripped 5 bases from V and 4 bases from J, with 30 bases between.

This clonotype has a count of ten or more. The chain recombines TRBV6-6 with TRBJ2-1; D is possibly TRBD2 (5 bases). With 5 bases removed from V and 9 bases from J, the gap between germline ends came to 26 bases. CDR3 size: 17 residues. Germline CDR1 and CDR2: MNHNY and SVGAGI (reference sequence). As DNA, the CDR3 is TGTGCCAGCAGTACCGGACTGGAGGCCTATTCTGGCGGTGAGCAGTTCTTC. It translates to CASSTGLEAYSGGEQFF.

The rearrangement uses TRBV4-1 and TRBJ2-1, with D unclear. With 0 bases removed from V and 11 bases from J, the gap between germline ends came to 11 bases. From germline, CDR1 is MGHRA and CDR2 YSYEKL. The CDR3 has 13 residues. The CDR3 nucleotides are TGCGCCAGCAGCCAAGATGGGCCCAGCAAGCAGTTCTTC. Protein sequence: CASSQDGPSKQFF.

This clonotype was seen repeatedly, ten times or more. The V and J genes are TRBV7-2 and TRBJ1-6; the D is unclear. V lost 5 bases and J lost 6, with 11 bases in between. Germline values: CDR1 SGHTA, CDR2 FQGNSA. This CDR3 is 14 amino acids long. Written as DNA, the CDR3 is TGTGCCAGCAGCCCTCGTATGGGTAATTCACCCCTCCACTTT. The encoded protein is CASSPRMGNSPLHF.

In its sample, this clonotype was seen many times. V usage is TRBV7-2 and J usage is TRBJ2-7, with D uncertain. Trimming cost V 3 bases and J 0 bases, with 12 bases left between them. This CDR3 is 15 amino acids long. CDR1 is SGHTA, CDR2 FQGNSA, per germline. CDR3 amino acids: CASSLEPQSSYEQYF. CDR3 nucleotide sequence: TGTGCCAGCAGCTTGGAACCACAGAGCTCCTACGAGCAGTACTTC.

This clonotype has at least ten counts. The chain joins TRBV29-1 to TRBJ2-1; D is uncertain. The CDR3 has 16 residues. Trimming removed 1 base from V and 0 bases from J, with 13 bases in between. Germline CDR1 is SQVTM and CDR2 is ANQGSEA. The CDR3 sequence: CSVEGLSWSSYNEQFF. The CDR3, as DNA: TGCAGCGTTGAAGGACTTAGCTGGAGCTCCTACAATGAGCAGTTCTTC.

This clonotype was counted at least ten times. One end of the junction varies from germline; a read error may be responsible. J is TRBJ2-6 and V is TRBV7-2; D possibly uses TRBD1 or TRBD2 (5 bases each). Germline V lookup: CDR1 SGHTA, CDR2 FQGNSA. This CDR3 is built from 12 residues. The CDR3 coding sequence is TGTGCCAGCAGCTTAGAATTATGGGGACGGTTTTTC. Translated, it gives CASSLELWGRFF.

This clonotype has a count of ten or more. The chain couples TRBV20-1 to TRBJ1-1, with 7 bases lining up with TRBD1. V lost 5 bases, J lost 11 bases, and 20 bases stayed unmatched. The CDR3 has 15 residues. The germline gives CDR1 DFQATT, CDR2 SNEGSKA (reference sequence). The CDR3 DNA is TGCAGTGCTGTCTTCGGGACAGCGTTTGGTTTAGGTGCTTTCTTT. Translation: CSAVFGTAFGLGAFF.

This clonotype was observed at least ten times. This chain links TRBV20-1 with TRBJ2-5, with 10 bases that match TRBD2. The germline CDR1 and CDR2 sequences are DFQATT and SNEGSKA (reference sequence). J was trimmed by 1 base and V by 1 base; bases with no gene match: 3. The CDR3 loop spans 15 amino acids. CDR3 in amino acids: CSARGGTSAQETQYF. CDR3 nucleotides: TGCAGTGCTAGAGGGGGGACTAGCGCCCAAGAGACCCAGTACTTC.

This chain uses TRBV18 with TRBJ1-1; D ambiguous. CDR1 and CDR2 (germline): KGHSH, LQKENI. This CDR3 is 12 amino acids long. V was clipped by 3 bases and J by 5 bases, with 7 bases between them. The CDR3 region is CASSPVTTEAFF. CDR3 nucleotide sequence: TGTGCCAGCTCACCGGTGACGACTGAAGCTTTCTTT.

This clonotype occurred many times. The V and J genes are TRBV4-3 and TRBJ1-1, with D unresolved. The CDR3 has 11 residues. Trimming left V 6 bases short and J 5 bases short, with 7 bases between. Germline V gene data show CDR1 as LGHNA and CDR2 as YSLEER. This CDR3 is CASRGRTEAFF. The CDR3 nucleotides are TGCGCCAGCAGGGGAAGAACTGAAGCTTTCTTT.

This clonotype was picked up many times. The chain employs TRBV20-1 and TRBJ1-2, with TRBD1 matching over 10 bases. J lost 3 bases, V lost 1 base, and 5 bases had no gene match. This CDR3 spans 15 amino acids. Germline loops: CDR1 DFQATT, CDR2 SNEGSKA (reference sequence). CDR3 loop: CSARGGTGAHYGYTF. The CDR3 DNA reads TGCAGTGCTAGAGGAGGGACAGGGGCTCACTATGGCTACACCTTC.

This clonotype was counted ten times or more. This rearrangement joins TRBV6-2 or TRBV6-3 to TRBJ2-3, with TRBD1 identical over 7 bases. The J segment lost 4 bases and the V segment lost 3 bases, leaving 1 base of the junction unmatched. CDR1 is MNHEY and CDR2 is SVGEGT in the germline V gene. CDR3 size: 13 residues. The CDR3 reads CASSYGTADTQYF. CDR3 in DNA: TGTGCCAGCAGTTATGGGACAGCAGATACGCAGTATTTT.

At least ten counts were recorded for this clonotype. The chain carries TRBV6-2 or TRBV6-3 and TRBJ2-3; possible D gene TRBD1, 5 bases. The CDR3 covers 16 residues. The germline gives CDR1 MNHEY, CDR2 SVGEGT. The V end was cut by 8 bases, the J end by 4 bases, with 22 bases between. CDR3 sequence: CASRRSSISRADTQYF. The CDR3 nucleotides are TGTGCCAGCCGCCGTAGCTCAATCAGCAGGGCAGATACGCAGTATTTT.

This clonotype has at least ten counts. The genes are TRBV6-5 and TRBJ1-5, with 7 positions matching TRBD1. CDR1 is MNHEY, CDR2 SVGAGI, per germline. V lost 5 bases and J lost 7; bases outside the gene matches: 11. The CDR3 covers 15 residues. CDR3 in DNA: TGTGCCAGCAGTCTCCGGGACAGCTTTAACCAGCCCCAGCATTTT. Encoded protein: CASSLRDSFNQPQHF.

This clonotype was seen at least ten times. The chain combines TRBV20-1 with TRBJ1-6; 8 bases agree with TRBD1. The CDR3 has 15 amino acids. With 0 bases clipped from V and 8 bases from J, the junction kept 6 bases outside the gene matches. The germline CDR1 and CDR2 sequences are DFQATT and SNEGSKA (reference sequence). CDR3 sequence: CSARDAGGAYSPLHF. DNA for the CDR3: TGCAGTGCTAGAGACGCAGGGGGCGCATATTCACCCCTCCACTTT.

This clonotype was recorded many times. V is TRBV28 and J is TRBJ1-2, with 7 bases matching TRBD1. The trim removed 5 bases at V and 7 bases at J, leaving 7 bases unmatched. The CDR3 contains 13 residues. The germline V gene has CDR1 MDHEN and CDR2 SYDVKM. This CDR3 reads CASSTGQAPGYTF. The CDR3 DNA reads TGTGCCAGCAGTACCGGACAGGCACCTGGCTACACCTTC.